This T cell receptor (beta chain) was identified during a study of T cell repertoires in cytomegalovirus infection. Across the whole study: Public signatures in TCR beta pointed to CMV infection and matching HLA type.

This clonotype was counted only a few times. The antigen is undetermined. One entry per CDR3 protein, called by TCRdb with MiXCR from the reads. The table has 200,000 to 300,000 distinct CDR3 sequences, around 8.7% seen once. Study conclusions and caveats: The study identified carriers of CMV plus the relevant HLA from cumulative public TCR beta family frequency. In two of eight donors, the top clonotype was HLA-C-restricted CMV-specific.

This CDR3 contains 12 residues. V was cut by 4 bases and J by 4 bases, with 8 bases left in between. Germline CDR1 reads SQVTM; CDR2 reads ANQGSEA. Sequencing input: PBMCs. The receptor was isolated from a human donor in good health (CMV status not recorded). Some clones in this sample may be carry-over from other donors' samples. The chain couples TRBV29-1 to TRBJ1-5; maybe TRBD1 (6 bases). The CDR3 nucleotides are TGCAGCGTTGGACAGGATAATCAGCCCCAGCATTTT. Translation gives CSVGQDNQPQHF.